The next 27 T cell receptor beta chains were all read from a single sample in a study of cytomegalovirus exposure and HLA in healthy donors. The PCR had 60 Vbeta and 13 Jbeta primers. The method was immunoSEQ multiplex PCR; TCRdb's version includes in-frame clones alone and lacks a portion of them. This table holds about 94,000 clones, roughly 80% found once. The sequenced material came from PBMCs. The receptor set was obtained from a man between 40 and 49 years old in good health and CMV-seropositive.

This clone was seen only a few times. This rearrangement joins TRBV19 to TRBJ1-1; 9 bases match TRBD1. Germline V lookup: CDR1 LNHDA, CDR2 SQIVND (reference sequence). V was pared by 5 bases and J by 2 bases, with 9 bases of the junction left unmatched. The CDR3 is 16 residues long. CDR3: CASSFPPGQGNTEAFF. CDR3 nucleotides: TGTGCCAGTAGTTTCCCCCCGGGACAGGGTAACACTGAAGCTTTCTTT.

The rearrangement uses TRBV28 and TRBJ1-2, with D possibly matching TRBD1 (6 bases). The V and J ends lost 7 bases and 4 bases respectively, with 13 bases between them. Per germline, CDR1 MDHEN and CDR2 SYDVKM. CDR3 size: 13 residues. The CDR3 sequence: CASTIGGLYGYTF. The CDR3 nucleotides are TGTGCCAGCACTATCGGGGGGCTCTATGGCTACACCTTC.

J is TRBJ2-6 and V is TRBV6-6; D is possibly TRBD2 (5 bases). The germline V gene has CDR1 MNHNY and CDR2 SVGAGI (reference sequence). The CDR3 spans 14 residues. Trimming left V 8 bases short and J 1 base short, with 9 bases between. CDR3 DNA sequence: TGTGCCAGCCTAACGGGGTCTGGGGCCAACGTCCTGACTTTC. Protein sequence: CASLTGSGANVLTF.

This chain joins TRBV6-1 and TRBJ1-2; TRBD1 matches 8 bases. CDR3 length: 16 residues. CDR1 is MNHNS and CDR2 is SASEGT in the germline V gene. Trimming at V came to 3 bases and at J to 2 bases, leaving 8 bases not matched to a gene. The CDR3 coding sequence is TGTGCCAGCAGTGATCAGGGACAGGCCGGGAACTATGGCTACACCTTC. Amino acid sequence: CASSDQGQAGNYGYTF.

This chain joins TRBV29-1 and TRBJ2-7, with TRBD1 matching over 9 bases. The J segment lost 6 bases and the V segment lost 7 bases, leaving 10 bases of the junction unmatched. Germline V gene sequence: CDR1 SQVTM, CDR2 ANQGSEA. This CDR3 has 13 amino acids. CDR3 sequence reads: CSAIPGQGGEQYF. The DNA of the CDR3 is TGCAGCGCAATCCCGGGACAGGGAGGCGAGCAGTACTTC.

J is TRBJ2-3 and V is TRBV6-4; 9 nucleotides line up with TRBD1. The V gene's germline CDR1 is MRHNA and CDR2 SNTAGT. This CDR3 contains 13 residues. The junction had 4 bases not matched to a gene; V was cut back by 7 bases and J by 5 bases. CDR3 nucleotide sequence: TGTGCCAGCAAGGGACAGGGAGGAGATACGCAGTATTTT. Translated, it gives CASKGQGGDTQYF.

This chain joins TRBV9 and TRBJ1-2; D is ambiguous. With 4 bases removed from V and 1 base from J, the gap between germline ends came to 11 bases. The CDR3 is 14 amino acids. In germline, CDR1 is SGDLS, CDR2 YYNGEE. In DNA form, the CDR3 reads TGTGCCAGCAGCCTTCAGGTGAATAACTATGGCTACACCTTC. It encodes CASSLQVNNYGYTF.

The table lists this clone with a count of one. This chain connects TRBV5-1 to TRBJ2-1; the match to TRBD1 covers 9 bases. The V gene end was trimmed by 0 bases and the J gene end by 9 bases; junction bases not matched to a gene: 10. The CDR3 consists of 16 residues. The germline V gene has CDR1 SGHRS and CDR2 YFSETQ. CDR3 sequence reads: CASSLEQTGGYSEQFF. In nucleotides, the CDR3 is TGCGCCAGCAGCTTGGAGCAGACAGGGGGTTATAGTGAGCAGTTCTTC.

Worth noting for this clone: The junction differs from germline at one of its ends, possibly a read error. The rearrangement joins TRBV7-9 to TRBJ1-5; 8 bases fit TRBD1. Looked up from germline, CDR1 is SEHNR and CDR2 is FQNEAQ (reference sequence). CDR3 length: 16 residues. The CDR3 DNA sequence: TGTTCCAGCAGCTCGACAGGGGACGGGAGTAATCAGCCCCAGCATTTT. Encoded protein: CSSSSTGDGSNQPQHF. The full variable domain, completed using reference TRBV7-9 and TRBJ1-5, is DTGVSQNPRHKITKRGQNVTFRCDPISEHNRLYWYRQTLGQGPEFLTYFQNEAQLEKSRLLSDRFSAERPKGSFSTLEIQRTEQGDSAMYLCSSSSTGDGSNQPQHFGDGTRLSIL.

V gene TRBV5-1 combines with J gene TRBJ2-5; TRBD2 agrees at 11 bases. Trimming took 4 bases from V and 4 from J; bases not matched to a gene: 3. The CDR3 extends over 14 amino acids. Germline V gives CDR1 SGHRS, CDR2 YFSETQ. This CDR3 is CASSQGTSGETQYF. CDR3 nucleotides: TGCGCCAGCAGCCAAGGGACTAGCGGAGAGACCCAGTACTTC.

The V call is TRBV7-2, the J call TRBJ2-2, with D possibly TRBD2 on 6 matching bases. The CDR3 runs 15 residues. Germline CDR1 is SGHTA and CDR2 is FQGNSA. Trimming took off 1 base at V and 6 bases at J, with 12 bases between the two ends. The CDR3 protein is CASSLGIPGAGELFF. CDR3 in DNA: TGTGCCAGCAGCTTAGGAATCCCGGGGGCCGGGGAGCTGTTTTTT.

The chain employs TRBV2 and TRBJ2-2; 8 nucleotides match TRBD1. Germline lookup yields CDR1 SNHLY and CDR2 FYNNEI. V lost 7 bases and J lost 7; bases outside the gene matches: 5. CDR3 length equals 13 residues. Written as DNA, the CDR3 is TGTGCCAGCAAGGCAGGGGGCAGCGGGGAGCTGTTTTTT. It specifies CASKAGGSGELFF.

V gene TRBV6-6 combines with J gene TRBJ1-2; D is ambiguous. The CDR3 has 14 amino acids. From germline, CDR1 is MNHNY and CDR2 SVGAGI (reference sequence). Deletions cut 7 bases from V and 2 bases from J, with 14 bases between. The CDR3, as DNA: TGTGCCAGCATCCGACTCGGGAACAACTATGGCTACACCTTC. Its translation: CASIRLGNNYGYTF.

The chain uses TRBV6-5 and TRBJ2-3, with 7 bases lining up with TRBD1. The CDR3 length is 13 residues. Germline lookup yields CDR1 MNHEY and CDR2 SVGAGI. The V and J ends lost 6 bases and 5 bases, in that order; junction bases with no gene match: 5. The CDR3 DNA reads TGTGCCAGCAGCCCGGGACAGAAAGATACGCAGTATTTT. This encodes CASSPGQKDTQYF.

The chain joins TRBV15 to TRBJ2-3; perhaps TRBD2 as D (6 bases). Trimming left V 2 bases short and J 3 bases short, with 15 bases between. In germline, CDR1 is LNHNV, CDR2 YYDKDF (reference sequence). CDR3 length equals 16 residues. CDR3 residues: CATSRRRAPGTDTQYF. In DNA, the CDR3 is TGTGCCACCAGCAGACGGAGGGCTCCGGGGACAGATACGCAGTATTTT.

The chain joins TRBV11-3 to TRBJ2-2, with D unresolved. The CDR3 is made up of 15 amino acids. The V gene lost 1 base and the J gene lost 3 bases, with 9 bases spanning the gap. Per the germline V gene, CDR1 is SGHNT and CDR2 is YENEEA. The CDR3 DNA reads as TGTGCCAGCAGCTTAGGCTTCGCGGACACCGGGGAGCTGTTTTTT. Its translation: CASSLGFADTGELFF.

J is TRBJ1-4 and V is TRBV5-1, with D uncertain. V was pared by 4 bases and J by 7 bases, with 17 bases between. The CDR3 totals 15 residues. CDR1 SGHRS and CDR2 YFSETQ come from the germline V gene. The CDR3 bases are TGCGCCAGCAGCCCTTCCCGGGGAGTGGGTGAAAAACTGTTTTTT. Translating gives CASSPSRGVGEKLFF. The full variable domain, completed using reference TRBV5-1 and TRBJ1-4, is KAGVTQTPRYLIKTRGQQVTLSCSPISGHRSVSWYQQTPGQGLQFLFEYFSETQRNKGNFPGRFSGRQFSNSRSEMNVSTLELGDSALYLCASSPSRGVGEKLFFGSGTQLSVL.

The V call is TRBV11-2, the J call TRBJ2-1, with TRBD2 identical over 8 bases. The CDR3 contains 16 residues. Germline trimming cut 5 bases from V and 7 bases from J; bases unmatched to any gene: 13. Germline V lookup: CDR1 SGHAT, CDR2 FQNNGV. The CDR3 spells CASSPGGASGINEQFF. CDR3 bases: TGTGCCAGCAGCCCCGGGGGGGCTAGCGGAATTAATGAGCAGTTCTTC. The full variable domain, rest sourced from reference TRBV11-2 and TRBJ2-1, is EAGVAQSPRYKIIEKRQSVAFWCNPISGHATLYWYQQILGQGPKLLIQFQNNGVVDDSQLPKDRFSAERLKGVDSTLKIQPAKLEDSAVYLCASSPGGASGINEQFFGPGTRLTVL.

A few counts support this clone. The V call is TRBV7-3, the J call TRBJ2-5, with 16 bases that match TRBD2. The V gene's germline CDR1 is SGHTA and CDR2 FQGTGA. After removal of 1 base from V and 0 bases from J, the junction contained 2 bases not matched to a gene. The CDR3 is 18 amino acids. CDR3 sequence: CASSLMGLAGGYQETQYF. In nucleotides, the CDR3 is TGTGCCAGCAGCTTAATGGGACTAGCGGGGGGGTACCAAGAGACCCAGTACTTC. The full variable domain, rest sourced from reference TRBV7-3 and TRBJ2-5, is GAGVSQTPSNKVTEKGKYVELRCDPISGHTALYWYRQSLGQGPEFLIYFQGTGAADDSGLPNDRFFAVRPEGSVSTLKIQRTERGDSAVYLCASSLMGLAGGYQETQYFGPGTRLLVL.

The V and J genes are TRBV6-6 and TRBJ1-1, with 10 bases lining up with TRBD1. The CDR3 is 15 amino acids. Germline V lookup: CDR1 MNHNY, CDR2 SVGAGI (reference sequence). With 6 bases clipped from V and 3 bases from J, the junction kept 7 bases outside the gene matches. The CDR3 DNA reads TGTGCCAGCAGCGATGCCGGGACAGGGGACACTGAAGCTTTCTTT. The encoded protein is CASSDAGTGDTEAFF.

CDR3 coding DNA: TGCGCCAGCAGTGAGTCCGGCGGCCGGGGGGGCGTCCATGAGCAGTTCTTC. Translation: CASSESGGRGGVHEQFF. This sequence joins TRBV10-1 and TRBJ2-1; 8 bases are a match to TRBD2. CDR3 size: 17 residues. CDR1 is WNHNN and CDR2 is SYGVQD in the germline V gene (reference sequence). With 0 bases clipped from V and 8 bases from J, the junction kept 12 bases outside the gene matches.

The chain couples TRBV4-3 to TRBJ2-7; 12 nucleotides align to TRBD1. The CDR3 has 17 residues. CDR1 and CDR2 from the germline V gene are LGHNA and YSLEER. J lost 6 bases, V lost 1 base, and 10 bases had no gene match. Here the CDR3 reads CASSQGSGGQGAAEQYF. The CDR3 bases are TGCGCCAGCAGCCAAGGGTCGGGGGGACAGGGGGCGGCCGAGCAGTACTTC.

V gene TRBV11-2 combines with J gene TRBJ2-2; 7 bases align to TRBD2. The CDR3 consists of 14 residues. CDR1 is SGHAT, CDR2 FQNNGV, per germline. Trimming removed 5 bases from V and 11 bases from J; junction bases left unmatched: 11. CDR3 nucleotides: TGTGCCAGCAGCCCCCCCCAAACTAGCGCAGAGCTGTTTTTT. It encodes CASSPPQTSAELFF.

The chain recombines TRBV18 with TRBJ2-1; perhaps TRBD2 as D (5 bases). Germline V gives CDR1 KGHSH, CDR2 LQKENI. The CDR3 is made up of 15 amino acids. V was pared by 3 bases and J by 4 bases, with 13 bases between. CDR3 in amino acids: CASSPKWESYNEQFF. CDR3 sequence (DNA): TGTGCCAGCTCACCTAAGTGGGAGTCTTACAATGAGCAGTTCTTC. Complete variable domain (other parts from reference TRBV18 and TRBJ2-1): NAGVMQNPRHLVRRRGQEARLRCSPMKGHSHVYWYRQLPEEGLKFMVYLQKENIIDESGMPKERFSAEFPKEGPSILRIQQVVRGDSAAYFCASSPKWESYNEQFFGPGTRLTVL.

This clone was observed a single time. CDR3 nucleotide sequence: TGTGCCAGCAGCCACTCCTACGAGCAGTACTTC. Its protein is CASSHSYEQYF. The chain has TRBV25-1 and TRBJ2-7; D not certain. The germline gives CDR1 MGHDK, CDR2 SYGVNS. V gave up 6 bases and J gave up 0 bases, with 3 bases separating them. The CDR3 sequence is 11 residues long.

The V gene is TRBV5-1, the J gene TRBJ2-3, with 9 bases that match TRBD2. The CDR3 has 16 amino acids. Germline-derived CDR1 and CDR2 are SGHRS and YFSETQ. V lost 2 bases to trimming and J lost 1 base; unmatched junction nucleotides: 5. The CDR3 DNA sequence: TGCGCCAGCAGCTTAATATTAGCGGGGGGCACAGATACGCAGTATTTT. It is translated as CASSLILAGGTDTQYF.

The count of this clone is one. This sequence joins TRBV10-1 and TRBJ1-1; D not certain. This CDR3 has 13 amino acids. CDR1 WNHNN and CDR2 SYGVQD come from the germline V gene (reference sequence). V lost 2 bases and J 1 base, leaving 5 bases between the germline ends. CDR3 DNA sequence: TGCGCCAGCAGTGAGCTTAGGAACACTGAAGCTTTCTTT. This codes for CASSELRNTEAFF.